This T cell receptor beta chain emerged from a study of blood T cells in healthy people across ages. The study, taken as a whole, reports: As age increased, TCR beta diversity per million T cells fell in a roughly linear fashion. Diversity estimates from one million T cells were considered underestimates.

With a J-beta primer mix and a sample-barcoded 5' primer, a second PCR ran roughly 7 to 11 cycles. Every sample gave at least 2.5 million paired-end reads containing CDR3. Using its own MiXCR run on the 5' RACE reads, TCRdb lists one record per CDR3 protein. This table has about 1.8 million distinct CDR3 sequences, about 49% appearing once. The germline CDR1 and CDR2 sequences are DFQATT and SNEGSKA (reference sequence). Trimming pared 5 bases from V and 4 bases from J, leaving 17 bases between. The CDR3 sequence is 14 residues long. Note on this clonotype: Its antigen is currently unknown.

The origin of this receptor is a woman in her 40s in good health. This rearrangement joins TRBV20-1 to TRBJ2-5, with D perhaps TRBD1 (6 bases). The sequencing input was blood. CDR3 protein: CSAFQRGGTETQYF. The CDR3 coding sequence is TGCAGTGCTTTTCAACGAGGGGGAACAGAGACCCAGTACTTC.